This T cell receptor (beta chain) was found in a study of brain T cells in children with intractable seizures. Overall study findings and caveats: Only CDR3 sequence similarity suggested viral specificity, without known HCMV serostatus.

The CDR3 has 15 amino acids. Germline assignment: CDR1 SGHDT and CDR2 YYEEEE. The ends were cut back, 0 bases at V and 2 bases at J, with 9 bases in the middle. Assay used: immunoSEQ multiplex PCR; TCRdb lists only in-frame clones, some missing. The repertoire holds under 150,000 clones, around 94% seen once, with 3.8% in the top ten. As to this clone: The antigen is undetermined.

This clonotype originated in a boy younger than two with hemimegalencephaly and intractable seizures. The specimen comprised peripheral blood, sampled at surgery. This chain connects TRBV5-6 to TRBJ1-3, with a tentative D call TRBD1 (5 bases). CDR3 DNA: TGTGCCAGCAGCTTGGCTTTGGGGCCTGGAAACACCATATATTTT. It codes for CASSLALGPGNTIYF.